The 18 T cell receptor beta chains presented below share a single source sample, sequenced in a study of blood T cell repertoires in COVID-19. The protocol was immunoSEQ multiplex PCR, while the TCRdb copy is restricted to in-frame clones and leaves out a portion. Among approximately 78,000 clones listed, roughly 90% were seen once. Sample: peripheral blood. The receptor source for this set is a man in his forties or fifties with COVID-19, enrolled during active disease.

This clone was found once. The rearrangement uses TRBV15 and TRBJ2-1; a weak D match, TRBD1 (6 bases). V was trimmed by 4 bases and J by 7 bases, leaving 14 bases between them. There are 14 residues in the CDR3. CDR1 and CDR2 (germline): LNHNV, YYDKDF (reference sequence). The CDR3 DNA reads TGTGCCACCAGCATGAGGGGGTTGGGGAATGAGCAGTTCTTC. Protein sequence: CATSMRGLGNEQFF.

The CDR3 region has the DNA TGTGCCAGCAGCGCCGGACCTTACCGGGACAGGACCCTTTTAGGGGCCTACGAGCAGTACGTC. Encoded protein: CASSAGPYRDRTLLGAYEQYV. This chain uses TRBV7-6 with TRBJ2-7; 8 bases are shared with TRBD1. J was trimmed by 2 bases and V by 5 bases; bases with no gene match: 26. Germline V CDR1 and CDR2: SGHVS, FNYEAQ. This CDR3 has 21 residues.

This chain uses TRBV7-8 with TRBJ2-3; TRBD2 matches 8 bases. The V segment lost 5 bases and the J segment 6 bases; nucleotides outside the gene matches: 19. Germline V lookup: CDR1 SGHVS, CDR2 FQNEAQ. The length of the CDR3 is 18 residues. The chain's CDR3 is CASSLSWGTRTRWDTQYF. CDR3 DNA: TGTGCCAGCAGCCTCTCCTGGGGGACTAGGACACGTTGGGATACGCAGTATTTT.

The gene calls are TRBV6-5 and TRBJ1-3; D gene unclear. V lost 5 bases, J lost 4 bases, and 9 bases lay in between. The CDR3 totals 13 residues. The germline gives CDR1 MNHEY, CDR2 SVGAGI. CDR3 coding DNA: TGTGCCAGCAGTCCCTCGGGGGGAAACACCATATATTTT. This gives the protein CASSPSGGNTIYF.

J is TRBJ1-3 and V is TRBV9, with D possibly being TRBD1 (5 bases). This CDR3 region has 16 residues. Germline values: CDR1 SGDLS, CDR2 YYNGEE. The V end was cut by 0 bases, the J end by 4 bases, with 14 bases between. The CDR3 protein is CASSVVAQGSGNTIYF. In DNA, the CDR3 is TGTGCCAGCAGCGTAGTAGCCCAGGGTTCGGGAAACACCATATATTTT.

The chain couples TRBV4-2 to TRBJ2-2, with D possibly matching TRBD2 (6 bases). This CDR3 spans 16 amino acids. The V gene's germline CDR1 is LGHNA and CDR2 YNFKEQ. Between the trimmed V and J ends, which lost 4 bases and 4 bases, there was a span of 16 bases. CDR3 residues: CASSPRSSVGTGELFF. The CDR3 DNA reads TGTGCCAGCAGCCCTCGTTCTAGCGTGGGCACCGGGGAGCTGTTTTTT.

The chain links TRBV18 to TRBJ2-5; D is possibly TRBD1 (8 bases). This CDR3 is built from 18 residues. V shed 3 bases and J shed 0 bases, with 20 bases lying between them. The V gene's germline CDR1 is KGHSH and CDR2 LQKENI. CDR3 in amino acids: CASSPGTGLVPNQETQYF. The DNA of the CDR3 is TGTGCCAGCTCACCCGGGACAGGACTAGTGCCGAACCAAGAGACCCAGTACTTC.

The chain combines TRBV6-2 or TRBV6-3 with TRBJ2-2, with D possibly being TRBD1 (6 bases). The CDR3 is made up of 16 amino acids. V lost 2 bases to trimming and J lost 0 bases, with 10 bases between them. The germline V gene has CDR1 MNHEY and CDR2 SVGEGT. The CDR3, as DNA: TGTGCCAGCAGTTACCTCGACAGGCCGAACACCGGGGAGCTGTTTTTT. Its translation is CASSYLDRPNTGELFF.

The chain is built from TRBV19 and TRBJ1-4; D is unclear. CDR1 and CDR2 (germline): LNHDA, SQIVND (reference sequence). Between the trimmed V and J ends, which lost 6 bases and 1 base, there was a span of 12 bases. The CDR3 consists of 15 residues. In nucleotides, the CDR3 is TGTGCCAGTAGGCGTGCACAGAGAACTAATGAAAAACTGTTTTTT. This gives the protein CASRRAQRTNEKLFF.

The CDR3 sequence is CASSVRAGMDSPLHF. The CDR3 coding sequence is TGTGCCAGCAGCGTACGGGCAGGGATGGATTCACCCCTCCACTTT. This chain joins TRBV9 and TRBJ1-6; D might be TRBD1 (5 bases). Germline CDR1 and CDR2: SGDLS and YYNGEE. The CDR3 is 15 amino acids. Trimming took 1 base from V and 8 from J, leaving 13 bases between them.

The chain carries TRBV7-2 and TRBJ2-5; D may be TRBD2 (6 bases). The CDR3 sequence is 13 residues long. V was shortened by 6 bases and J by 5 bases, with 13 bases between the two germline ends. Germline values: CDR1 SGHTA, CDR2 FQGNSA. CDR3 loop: CASSRLGAETQYF. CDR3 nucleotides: TGTGCCAGCAGTCGACTAGGGGCTGAGACCCAGTACTTC.

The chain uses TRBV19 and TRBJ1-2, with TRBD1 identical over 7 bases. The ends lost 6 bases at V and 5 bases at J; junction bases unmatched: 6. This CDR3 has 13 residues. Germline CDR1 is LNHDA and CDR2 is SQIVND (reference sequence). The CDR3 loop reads CASSVRGEYGYTF. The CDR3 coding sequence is TGTGCCAGTAGCGTCAGGGGGGAGTATGGCTACACCTTC.

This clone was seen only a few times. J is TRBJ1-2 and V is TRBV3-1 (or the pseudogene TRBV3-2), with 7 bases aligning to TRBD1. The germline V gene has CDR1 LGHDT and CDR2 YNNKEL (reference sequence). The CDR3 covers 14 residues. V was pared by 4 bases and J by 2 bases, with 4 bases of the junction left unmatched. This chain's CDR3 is CASSPLTGNYGYTF. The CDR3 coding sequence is TGTGCCAGCAGCCCGCTGACAGGGAACTATGGCTACACCTTC.

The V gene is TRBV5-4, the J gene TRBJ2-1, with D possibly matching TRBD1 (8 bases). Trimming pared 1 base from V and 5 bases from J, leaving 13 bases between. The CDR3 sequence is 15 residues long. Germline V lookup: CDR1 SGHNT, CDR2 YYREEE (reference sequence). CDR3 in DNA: TGTGCCAGCAGCTTGAAAACAGGGGGGGACAATGAGCAGTTCTTC. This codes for CASSLKTGGDNEQFF.

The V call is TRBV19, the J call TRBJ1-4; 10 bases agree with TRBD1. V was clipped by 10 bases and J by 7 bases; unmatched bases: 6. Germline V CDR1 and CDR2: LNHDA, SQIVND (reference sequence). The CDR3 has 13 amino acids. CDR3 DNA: TGTGCCACGAGACAGGGGGCCAGTGAAAAACTGTTTTTT. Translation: CATRQGASEKLFF.

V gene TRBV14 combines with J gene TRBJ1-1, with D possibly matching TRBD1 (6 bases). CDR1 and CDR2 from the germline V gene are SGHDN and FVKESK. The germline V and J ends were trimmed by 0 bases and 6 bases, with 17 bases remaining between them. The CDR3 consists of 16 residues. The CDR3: CASSQDLPGVGSEAFF. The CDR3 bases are TGTGCCAGCAGCCAAGATCTCCCAGGGGTTGGCTCTGAAGCTTTCTTT.

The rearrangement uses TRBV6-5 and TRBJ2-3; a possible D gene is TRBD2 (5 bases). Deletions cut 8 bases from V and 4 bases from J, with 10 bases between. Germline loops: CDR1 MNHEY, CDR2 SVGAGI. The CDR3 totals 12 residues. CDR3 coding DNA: TGTGCCAGCGAGGGTACCGCAGATACGCAGTATTTT. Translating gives CASEGTADTQYF.

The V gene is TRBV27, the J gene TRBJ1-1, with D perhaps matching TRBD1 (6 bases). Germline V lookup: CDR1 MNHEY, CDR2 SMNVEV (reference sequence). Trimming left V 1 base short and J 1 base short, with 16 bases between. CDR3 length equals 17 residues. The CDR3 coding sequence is TGTGCCAGCAGTTTATGGGGACAAGAAACGCAGAACACTGAAGCTTTCTTT. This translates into CASSLWGQETQNTEAFF.